This T cell receptor (beta chain) was identified in a study of cytomegalovirus exposure and HLA in healthy donors. Study-level points and caveats: It emerged from a later analysis that several of the most significant clusters appeared to be linked to common viral pathogens. Apparent HLA restriction characterized most CMV-associated TCR beta chains in a later analysis.

As to this clone: Its antigen remains unknown.

It was with 60 Vbeta and 13 Jbeta primers that the PCR ran. TCRdb's table, derived via immunoSEQ multiplex PCR, lists solely in-frame clones and lacks some. The profile shows around 180,000 clones, 84% of them singletons. This clonotype originated in a boy between 10 and 17 years old in good health and CMV-seronegative. Sequences were obtained from PBMCs.

The CDR3 region is CSVEVQGVWETQYF. For the CDR3, the DNA is TGCAGCGTTGAAGTTCAGGGCGTGTGGGAGACCCAGTACTTC. The chain is built from TRBV29-1 and TRBJ2-5, with a possible D match to TRBD1 (5 bases). V lost 1 base, J lost 5 bases, and 14 bases lay in between. The CDR3 totals 14 residues. Germline CDR1 SQVTM, CDR2 ANQGSEA.